This record covers a single T cell receptor (beta chain). Per the germline V gene, CDR1 is LNHNV and CDR2 is YYDKDF (reference sequence). The V segment lost 1 base and the J segment 4 bases; nucleotides outside the gene matches: 9. The CDR3 contains 16 residues. Original handling: Estimation of nucleated cell counts was performed using reference gene primer amplification. Sequencing used immunoSEQ multiplex PCR; TCRdb keeps in-frame clones, though not all of them. That table is the source of V, J and clone size, and D and trimming were worked out from the DNA. The repertoire holds 250,000 or so clones, about 87% seen once, with about 1.6% in the top ten. Donors of Cohort 3 who recovered were those that had two negative PCRs, clearance, or symptom resolution. The data originate from a study of blood T cell repertoires in COVID-19. Overall study: Sources were T cells, B-cell-depleted T cells, or PBMCs; the material itself was cDNA or gDNA.

This clonotype was obtained from a woman between 45 and 65 years old who had recovered from COVID-19. V usage is TRBV15 and J usage is TRBJ2-5, with 7 positions matching TRBD1. Sequences were obtained from PBMCs or T cells enriched from blood (not recorded which). The CDR3 sequence: CATSRAEGAFPETQYF. DNA of the CDR3: TGTGCCACCAGCAGAGCTGAGGGGGCTTTTCCAGAGACCCAGTACTTC.